This TCR beta chain was obtained from a study of Ad26.COV2.S vaccination and SARS-CoV-2 variants. About the research overall: The COV1001 Ad26.COV2.S trial arm included the donor.

This sample's treatment: 15 to 20 received Ad26.COV2.S at low or high dose, single or two shots; a few received placebo; per-sample allocation not given. Samples came from day 63 after the first vaccine or placebo injection. Whoever gave the sample was an adult aged 18-55 years in Boston. An Ad26 vector that expressed Wuhan-strain SARS-CoV-2 spike constituted the vaccine. Sequencing was performed with immunoSEQ multiplex PCR; in TCRdb, only in-frame clones are kept and a portion is missing. The table shows over 400,000 clones, with 80% to 95% occurring only once. This TCR was recovered from a person aged 18 to 65 who received the Ad26.COV2.S COVID-19 vaccine or a placebo. The sample here was peripheral blood, taken in a trial of Ad26.COV2.S vaccine versus placebo.

The CDR3 region is CASSQEWSVGGSMNEQFF. As DNA, the CDR3 is TGCGCCAGCAGCCAAGAATGGTCCGTCGGGGGGAGTATGAATGAGCAGTTCTTC. V gene TRBV4-3 combines with J gene TRBJ2-1; 7 bases line up with TRBD2. The length of the CDR3 is 18 residues. Trimming at V came to 0 bases and at J to 7 bases, leaving 15 bases not matched to a gene. The germline gives CDR1 LGHNA, CDR2 YSLEER.